This T cell receptor beta chain was documented in a study of cytomegalovirus exposure and HLA in healthy donors. Turning to this clone: Its antigen is currently unknown.

Primers for the PCR totalled 60 Vbeta and 13 Jbeta. The data were produced by immunoSEQ multiplex PCR, yet TCRdb's version contains in-frame clones alone and is incomplete. The profile shows 120,000 to 150,000 clones, roughly 80% of them singletons. General study points: In a later analysis, V- and J-gene trimming of beta chains associated with a DCLRE1C missense variant, replicated independently.

The TCR was taken from a man aged 40-49 years in good health and CMV-seropositive. The sample was PBMCs.

Here the CDR3 DNA reads TGTGCCAGCGCTCCCCGCGTCTCGCACACAGATACGCAGTATTTT. Translation gives CASAPRVSHTDTQYF. The chain recombines TRBV7-3 with TRBJ2-3; D not resolved. The V and J ends lost 8 bases and 2 bases respectively, with 17 bases between them. The germline V gene encodes CDR1 SGHTA and CDR2 FQGTGA. The CDR3 sequence is 15 residues long.